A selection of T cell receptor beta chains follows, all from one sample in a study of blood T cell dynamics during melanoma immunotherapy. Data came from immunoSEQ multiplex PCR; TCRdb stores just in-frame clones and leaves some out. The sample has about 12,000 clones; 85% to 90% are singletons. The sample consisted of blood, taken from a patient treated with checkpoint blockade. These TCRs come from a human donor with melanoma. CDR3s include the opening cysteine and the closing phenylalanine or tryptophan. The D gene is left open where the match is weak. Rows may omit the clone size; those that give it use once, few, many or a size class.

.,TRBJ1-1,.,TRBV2,CASTWTENTEAFF,TGTGCCAGCACCTGGACAGAGAACACTGAAGCTTTCTTT
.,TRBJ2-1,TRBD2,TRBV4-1,CASSQERLAAINEQFF,TGCGCCAGCAGCCAAGAAAGGCTAGCGGCCATCAATGAGCAGTTCTTC
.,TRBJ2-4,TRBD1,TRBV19,CASSTGTGEVIQYF,TGTGCCAGTAGTACCGGGACAGGGGAGGTCATTCAGTACTTC
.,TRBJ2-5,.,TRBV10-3,CAISELDVNVETQYF,TGTGCCATCAGTGAGTTGGACGTTAATGTGGAGACCCAGTACTTC
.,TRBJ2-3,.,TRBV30,CAWSVRLRDTQYF,TGTGCCTGGAGTGTAAGGTTACGGGATACGCAGTATTTT
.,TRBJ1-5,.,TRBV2,CASSEPGPTNQPQHF,TGTGCCAGCAGTGAACCGGGACCAACCAATCAGCCCCAGCATTTT
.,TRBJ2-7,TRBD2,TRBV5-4,CASSTVTSGSSYEQYF,TGTGCCAGCAGCACAGTTACTAGCGGGAGCTCCTACGAGCAGTACTTC
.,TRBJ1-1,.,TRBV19,CASSRQSMNTEAFF,TGTGCCAGTAGTCGACAGTCAATGAACACTGAAGCTTTCTTT
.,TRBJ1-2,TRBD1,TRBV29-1,CSVEARTGGTNYGYTF,TGCAGCGTTGAAGCCCGGACAGGGGGAACTAACTATGGCTACACCTTC
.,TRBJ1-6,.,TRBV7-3,CASSLIQNSPLHF,TGTGCCAGCAGCTTAATACAAAATTCACCCCTCCACTTT
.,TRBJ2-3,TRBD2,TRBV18,CASSPVVRLAGWGTDTQYF,TGTGCCAGCTCACCTGTCGTCCGACTAGCGGGGTGGGGCACAGATACGCAGTATTTT
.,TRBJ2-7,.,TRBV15,CATSGEKDSSYEQYF,TGTGCCACCAGCGGGGAGAAGGACTCCTCCTACGAGCAGTACTTC
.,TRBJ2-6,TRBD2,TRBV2,CASGRDSGANVLTF,TGTGCCAGCGGGAGGGATTCTGGGGCCAACGTCCTGACTTTC
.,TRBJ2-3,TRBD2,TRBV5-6,CASSLRLAGGDTQYF,TGTGCCAGCAGCTTGAGACTAGCGGGGGGAGATACGCAGTATTTT
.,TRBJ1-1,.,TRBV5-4,CASSGGSLNTEAFF,TGTGCCAGCAGCGGAGGGTCCCTGAACACTGAAGCTTTCTTT
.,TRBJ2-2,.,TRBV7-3,CASSLRGDLNTGELFF,TGTGCCAGCAGCTTAAGAGGGGACCTGAACACCGGGGAGCTGTTTTTT
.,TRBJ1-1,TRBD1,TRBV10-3,CAISNTGANTEAFF,TGTGCCATCAGTAATACAGGGGCGAACACTGAAGCTTTCTTT
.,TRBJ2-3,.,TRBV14,CASSRGTGGDTQYF,TGTGCCAGCAGCCGCGGGACCGGGGGAGATACGCAGTATTTT
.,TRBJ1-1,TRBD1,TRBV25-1,CASQPSTGQGKTEAFF,TGTGCCAGCCAACCCAGCACCGGACAGGGTAAAACTGAAGCTTTCTTT
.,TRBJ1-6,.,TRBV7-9,CASSLGLAGQNSPLHF,TGTGCCAGCAGCTTAGGGTTGGCGGGACAAAATTCACCCCTCCACTTT
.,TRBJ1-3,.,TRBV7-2,CASSPDSHSGNTIYF,TGTGCCAGCAGCCCCGACAGTCACTCTGGAAACACCATATATTTT
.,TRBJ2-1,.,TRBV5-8,CASSLFFGPYNEQFF,TGTGCCAGCAGCTTGTTTTTTGGGCCCTACAATGAGCAGTTCTTC
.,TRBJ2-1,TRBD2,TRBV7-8,CASSLVGSSGGRNEQFF,TGTGCCAGCAGCTTAGTGGGGTCTAGCGGGGGACGCAATGAGCAGTTCTTC
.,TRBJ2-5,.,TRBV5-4,CASSLRETQYF,TGTGCCAGCAGCCTGCGGGAGACCCAGTACTTC
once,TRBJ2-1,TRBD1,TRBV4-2,CASSQGGVGRGQVEQFF,TGTGCCAGCAGCCAAGGCGGGGTTGGCAGGGGGCAGGTTGAGCAGTTCTTC
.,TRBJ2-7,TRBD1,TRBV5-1,CASSRAGTGLRDEQYF,TGCGCCAGCAGCCGGGCCGGGACAGGGTTAAGGGACGAGCAGTACTTC
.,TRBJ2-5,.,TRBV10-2,CASSRGQTQYF,TGCGCCAGCAGCAGGGGTCAGACCCAGTACTTC
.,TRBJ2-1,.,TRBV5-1,CASSLSWGRSPRNEQFF,TGCGCCAGCAGCTTGTCGTGGGGACGGAGTCCTAGAAATGAGCAGTTCTTC
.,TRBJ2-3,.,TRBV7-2,CASSGRLSTDTQYF,TGTGCCAGCAGCGGGCGACTCTCCACAGATACGCAGTATTTT
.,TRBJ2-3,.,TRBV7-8,CASSLARLASDTQYF,TGTGCCAGCAGCTTAGCCCGGTTAGCCAGTGATACGCAGTATTTT
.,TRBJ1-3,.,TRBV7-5,CVSKGALFSGNTIYF,TGTGTATCGAAGGGGGCCCTCTTCTCTGGAAACACCATATATTTT
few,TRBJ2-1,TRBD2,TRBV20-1,CSARGGTRLF,TGCAGTGCTAGAGGTGGGACTAGGCTCTTC
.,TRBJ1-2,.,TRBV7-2,CASILEGGSYGYTF,TGTGCCAGCATTCTAGAAGGGGGTAGCTATGGCTACACCTTC
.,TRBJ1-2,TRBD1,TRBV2,CASGQGVVGYTF,TGTGCCTCGGGACAGGGGGTTGTTGGCTACACCTTC
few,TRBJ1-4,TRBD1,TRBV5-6,CASSVGQGGEKLFF,TGTGCCAGCAGCGTGGGACAGGGGGGCGAAAAACTGTTTTTT
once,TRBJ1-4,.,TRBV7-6,CASSLGLSNEKLFF,TGTGCCAGCAGCTTAGGCCTCTCTAATGAAAAACTGTTTTTT
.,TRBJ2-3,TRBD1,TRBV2,CASSATGGADTQYF,TGTGCCAGCAGTGCTACAGGGGGCGCAGATACGCAGTATTTT
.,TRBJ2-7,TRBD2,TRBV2,CASMAGGSYEQYF,TGTGCCAGCATGGCGGGAGGGTCCTACGAGCAGTACTTC
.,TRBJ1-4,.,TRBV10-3,CAISDPTVPGEKLFF,TGTGCCATCAGTGACCCAACAGTTCCGGGTGAAAAACTGTTTTTT
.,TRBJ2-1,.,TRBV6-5,CASSGEGAYNEQFF,TGTGCCAGCTCAGGGGAGGGAGCCTACAATGAGCAGTTCTTC
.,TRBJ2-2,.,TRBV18,CASSPQGTGELFF,TGTGCCAGCTCACCACAGGGCACCGGGGAGCTGTTTTTT
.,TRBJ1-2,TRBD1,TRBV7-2,CASSLDFQGAGGYTF,TGTGCCAGCAGCTTAGACTTTCAGGGGGCGGGTGGCTACACCTTC
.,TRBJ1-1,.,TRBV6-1,CASSENPDREAFF,TGTGCCAGCAGTGAAAATCCCGACAGAGAAGCTTTCTTT
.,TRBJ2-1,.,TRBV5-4,CASSEVPGKRNYNEQFF,TGTGCCAGCAGCGAAGTTCCGGGGAAAAGAAACTACAATGAGCAGTTCTTC
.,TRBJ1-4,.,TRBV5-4,CASTHEGTNEKLFF,TGTGCCAGCACCCACGAGGGGACTAATGAAAAACTGTTTTTT
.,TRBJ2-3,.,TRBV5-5,CASSLSGRGMDTQYF,TGTGCCAGCAGCTTGTCGGGGAGGGGGATGGATACGCAGTATTTT
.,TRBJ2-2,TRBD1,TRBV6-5,CASRWDRNTGELFF,TGTGCCAGCAGGTGGGACAGAAACACCGGGGAGCTGTTTTTT
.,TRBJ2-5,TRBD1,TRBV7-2,CASSPDRAGKTQYF,TGTGCCAGCAGCCCGGACAGGGCTGGGAAGACCCAGTACTTC
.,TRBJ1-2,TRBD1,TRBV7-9,CASSLLLDRGYGYTF,TGTGCCAGCAGCTTACTATTGGACAGGGGCTATGGCTACACCTTC
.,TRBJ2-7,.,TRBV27,CAIQTRQGSSYF,TGTGCCATCCAGACTCGGCAGGGGAGCTCGTACTTC